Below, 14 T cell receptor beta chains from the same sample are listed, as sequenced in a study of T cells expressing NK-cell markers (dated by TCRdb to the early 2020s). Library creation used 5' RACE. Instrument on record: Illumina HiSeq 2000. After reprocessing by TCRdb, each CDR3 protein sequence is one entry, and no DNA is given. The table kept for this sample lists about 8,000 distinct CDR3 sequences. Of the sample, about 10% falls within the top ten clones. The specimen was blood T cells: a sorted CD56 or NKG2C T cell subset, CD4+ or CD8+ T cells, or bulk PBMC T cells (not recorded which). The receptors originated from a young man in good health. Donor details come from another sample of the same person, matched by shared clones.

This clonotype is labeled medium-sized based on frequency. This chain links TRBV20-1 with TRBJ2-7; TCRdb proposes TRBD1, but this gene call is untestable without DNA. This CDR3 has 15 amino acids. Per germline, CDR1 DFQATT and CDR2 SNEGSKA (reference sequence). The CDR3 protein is CSAREGDRPPYEQYF.

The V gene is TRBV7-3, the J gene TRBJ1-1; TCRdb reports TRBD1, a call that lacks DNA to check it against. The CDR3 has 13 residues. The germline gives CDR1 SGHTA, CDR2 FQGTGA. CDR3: CASSLIGGTEAFF.

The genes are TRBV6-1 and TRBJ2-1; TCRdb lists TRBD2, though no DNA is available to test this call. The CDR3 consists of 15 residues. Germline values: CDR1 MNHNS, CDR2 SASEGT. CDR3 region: CASTGLAGGPDEQFF.

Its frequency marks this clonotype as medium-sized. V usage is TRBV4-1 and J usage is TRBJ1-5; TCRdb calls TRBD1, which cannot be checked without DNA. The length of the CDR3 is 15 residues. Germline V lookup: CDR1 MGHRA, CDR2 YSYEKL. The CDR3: CASSQEGGSNQPQHF.

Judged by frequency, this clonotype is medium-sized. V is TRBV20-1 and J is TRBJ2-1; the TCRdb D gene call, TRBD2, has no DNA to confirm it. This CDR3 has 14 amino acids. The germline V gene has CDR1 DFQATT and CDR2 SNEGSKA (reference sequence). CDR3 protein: CSASSSGTNNEQFF.

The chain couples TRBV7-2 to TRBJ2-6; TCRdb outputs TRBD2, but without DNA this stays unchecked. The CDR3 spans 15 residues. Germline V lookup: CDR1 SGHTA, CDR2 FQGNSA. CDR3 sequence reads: CASSYSRSGANVLTF. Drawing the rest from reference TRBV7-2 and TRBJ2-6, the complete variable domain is GAGVSQSPSNKVTEKGKDVELRCDPISGHTALYWYRQSLGQGLEFLIYFQGNSAPDKSGLPSDRFSAERTGGSVSTLTIQRTQQEDSAVYLCASSYSRSGANVLTFGAGSRLTVL.

This CDR3 is CASSLSGQGADTQYF. This rearrangement joins TRBV5-1 to TRBJ2-3; the D gene TCRdb calls, TRBD1, cannot be checked with no DNA. Germline V gene data show CDR1 as SGHRS and CDR2 as YFSETQ. The CDR3 has 15 amino acids.

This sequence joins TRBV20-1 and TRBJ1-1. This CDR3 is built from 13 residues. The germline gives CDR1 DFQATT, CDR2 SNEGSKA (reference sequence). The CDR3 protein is CSARDVGNTEAFF.

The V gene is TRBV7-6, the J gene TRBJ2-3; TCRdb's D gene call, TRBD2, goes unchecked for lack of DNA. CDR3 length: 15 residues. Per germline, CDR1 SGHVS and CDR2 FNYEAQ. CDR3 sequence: CASSPTSGRSDTQYF.

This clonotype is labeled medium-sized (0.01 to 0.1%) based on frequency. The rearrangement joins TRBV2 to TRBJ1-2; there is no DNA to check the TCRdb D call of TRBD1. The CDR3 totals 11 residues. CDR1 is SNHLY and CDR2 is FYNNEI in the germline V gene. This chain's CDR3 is CASSPGGGYTF.

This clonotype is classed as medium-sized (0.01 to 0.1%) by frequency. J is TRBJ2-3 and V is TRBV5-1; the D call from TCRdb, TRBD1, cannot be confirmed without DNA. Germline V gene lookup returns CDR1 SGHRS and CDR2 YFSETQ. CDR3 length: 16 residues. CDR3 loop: CASRRGQAKSTDTQYF.

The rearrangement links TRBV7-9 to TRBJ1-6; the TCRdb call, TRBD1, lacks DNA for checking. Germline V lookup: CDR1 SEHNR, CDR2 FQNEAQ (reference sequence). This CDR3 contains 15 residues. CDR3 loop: CASSLGQQGDSPLHF.

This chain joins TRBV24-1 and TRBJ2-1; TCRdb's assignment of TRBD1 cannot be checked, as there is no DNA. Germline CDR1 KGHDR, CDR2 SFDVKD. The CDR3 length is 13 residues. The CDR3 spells CATGTGVVGEQFF.

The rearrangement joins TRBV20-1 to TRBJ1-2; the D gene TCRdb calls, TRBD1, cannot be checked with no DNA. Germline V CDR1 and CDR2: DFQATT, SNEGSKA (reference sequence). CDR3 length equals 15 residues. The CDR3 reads CSATPYTGVGYGYTF.